The 23 T cell receptor beta chains below come from one sample, sequenced in a study of CD8+CD57+ T cells in acquired aplastic anemia. TCR beta VDJ combinations and CDR3 sequences were profiled from genomic DNA. TCRdb ran MiXCR on the reads and lists one entry per CDR3 protein. This table holds hundreds of thousands of distinct CDR3 sequences, 55% to 70% found once. The sequenced material came from sorted CD4+, CD8+, or CD8+CD57+ T cells (not recorded which) from PBMCs. The receptors stem from a human donor in good health, serving as a control.

This clonotype was picked up a small number of times. This sequence joins TRBV18 and TRBJ1-4; D call uncertain. From germline, CDR1 is KGHSH and CDR2 LQKENI. With 3 bases removed from V and 7 bases from J, the gap between germline ends came to 12 bases. The CDR3 sequence is 14 residues long. The CDR3 reads CASSPFSDREKLFF. Written as DNA, the CDR3 is TGTGCCAGCTCACCTTTTTCTGACCGTGAAAAACTGTTTTTT.

The chain has TRBV10-3 and TRBJ1-2, with D possibly TRBD1 on 5 matching bases. Germline V gene sequence: CDR1 ENHRY, CDR2 SYGVKD. CDR3 length: 12 amino acids. V lost 2 bases and J lost 8, with 9 bases in between. The CDR3 DNA reads TGTGCCATCAGTGAGGGGGCTACCGGCTACACCTTC. Translation: CAISEGATGYTF.

Remarks on this clonotype: A read error is possible here, since a much larger clone lies one base away. The rearrangement links TRBV2 to TRBJ1-1; D ambiguous. Germline V lookup: CDR1 SNHLY, CDR2 FYNNEI. The CDR3 contains 13 residues. CDR3 loop: CASRKTEDLGAFF. The DNA for the CDR3 is TGCGCCAGCAGGAAAACTGAAGACCTTGGAGCTTTCTTT.

A word on this clonotype: A much more abundant neighbour one base away suggests this may be a read error. The chain carries TRBV20-1 and TRBJ1-2; D is unresolved. Trimming pared 5 bases from V and 2 bases from J, leaving 15 bases between. Germline CDR1 and CDR2: DFQATT and SNEGSKA (reference sequence). The CDR3 is 14 amino acids. For the CDR3, the DNA is TGCAGTGCTCCCTCGGCGGTGGGGAACTATGGCTACACCTTC. It is translated as CSAPSAVGNYGYTF.

The rearrangement joins TRBV7-2 to TRBJ1-1; TRBD1 is a possible D gene (5 bases). The germline gives CDR1 SGHTA, CDR2 FQGNSA. V lost 11 bases to trimming and J lost 6 bases, with 16 bases between them. This CDR3 has 12 residues. DNA of the CDR3: TGTGCCGGTATCAGGGTGACCTCTGAAGCTTTCTTT. This codes for CAGIRVTSEAFF.

This clonotype was seen many times. The rearrangement uses TRBV29-1 and TRBJ1-1; TRBD1 matches 10 bases. This CDR3 spans 14 amino acids. V shed 7 bases and J 7 bases; nucleotides not matched to a gene: 12. CDR1 and CDR2 from the germline V gene are SQVTM and ANQGSEA. CDR3 coding DNA: TGCAGCGCCTGGACCGGGGACAGGGGTCTTGAAGCTTTCTTT. It codes for CSAWTGDRGLEAFF.

This chain uses TRBV24-1 with TRBJ1-2, with no clear D. Deletions cut 2 bases from V and 7 bases from J, with 7 bases between. The CDR3 has 12 residues. The germline V gene has CDR1 KGHDR and CDR2 SFDVKD. The DNA for the CDR3 is TGTGCCACCAGTGATTCCGGTCCTGGCTACACCTTC. Its protein product is CATSDSGPGYTF.

This clonotype has a single count. At one end the junction does not follow the germline gene, possibly because of a read error. The chain employs TRBV7-2 and TRBJ1-2; no clear D. The CDR3 runs to 14 residues. Germline CDR1 SGHTA, CDR2 FQGNSA. The chain's CDR3 is CASSLRTWSAYEPF. For the CDR3, the DNA is TGTGCCAGCAGCTTGCGTACATGGAGCGCCTACGAGCCCTTC.

This clonotype was observed at least ten times. The J gene is TRBJ2-5, the V gene TRBV10-1, with 8 nucleotides matching TRBD1. Losses at the gene ends were 5 bases for V and 5 bases for J; bases not matched to a gene: 13. This CDR3 is built from 16 residues. Germline assignment: CDR1 WNHNN and CDR2 SYGVQD (reference sequence). The CDR3 region has the DNA TGCGCCAGCAGTCCCCCGAGCAGGGGGCGTCCGGAGACCCAGTACTTC. Translation gives CASSPPSRGRPETQYF.

This clonotype was recorded a few times. This sequence joins TRBV5-1 and TRBJ2-7; 7 bases line up with TRBD2. This CDR3 spans 15 amino acids. Germline-derived CDR1 and CDR2 are SGHRS and YFSETQ. The J segment lost 4 bases and the V segment lost 0 bases, leaving 7 bases of the junction unmatched. Here the CDR3 reads CASSLEASGLYEQYF. In DNA, the CDR3 is TGCGCCAGCAGCTTGGAAGCTAGCGGCCTATACGAGCAGTACTTC.

A note on this clonotype: Because it lacks the conserved phenylalanine or tryptophan at the end, this CDR3 is likely a read error. No DNA is shown, since the ends of the CDR3 on it are uncertain; the CDR3 is the one TCRdb lists. The V gene is TRBV9, the J gene TRBJ2-5. Germline V gives CDR1 SGDLS, CDR2 YYNGEE. Both ends counted, the CDR3 spans 13 residues. This CDR3 reads CASSVAQPGTQCI.

The J gene is TRBJ2-5, the V gene TRBV12-3 or TRBV12-4, with a possible D match to TRBD1 (6 bases). This CDR3 comprises 14 residues. Between the trimmed V and J ends, which lost 5 bases and 5 bases, there was a span of 15 bases. CDR3 in amino acids: CASSPGVFEETQYF. The CDR3, as DNA: TGTGCCAGCAGTCCAGGGGTATTCGAGGAGACCCAGTACTTC.

This chain joins TRBV11-2 and TRBJ1-5, with 7 bases aligning to TRBD1. Trimming at V came to 5 bases and at J to 4 bases, leaving 5 bases not matched to a gene. The CDR3 has 14 residues. Germline CDR1 SGHAT, CDR2 FQNNGV. Here the CDR3 reads CASSVGTANQPQHF. The CDR3 DNA reads as TGTGCCAGCAGCGTAGGGACAGCGAATCAGCCCCAGCATTTT.

This chain links TRBV7-2 with TRBJ1-2; no reliable D call. CDR1 SGHTA and CDR2 FQGNSA come from the germline V gene. The CDR3 has 13 residues. V was cut by 6 bases and J by 2 bases, with 10 bases left in between. The CDR3 DNA sequence: TGTGCCAGCAGGGTAGCGGGCAACTATGGCTACACCTTC. It yields the protein CASRVAGNYGYTF. The full variable domain, in which reference TRBV7-2 and TRBJ1-2 provide the parts outside the CDR3, is GAGVSQSPSNKVTEKGKDVELRCDPISGHTALYWYRQSLGQGLEFLIYFQGNSAPDKSGLPSDRFSAERTGGSVSTLTIQRTQQEDSAVYLCASRVAGNYGYTFGSGTRLTVV.

This clonotype was counted at least ten times. This chain uses TRBV13 with TRBJ1-2; tentative D call: TRBD1 (6 bases). The CDR3 totals 15 residues. Trimming left V 2 bases short and J 8 bases short, with 18 bases between. The V gene's germline CDR1 is PRHDT and CDR2 FYEKMQ (reference sequence). The DNA for the CDR3 is TGTGCCAGCAGCTTAAGTGGGGGCCCCGGCAGCGGCTACACCTTC. It translates to CASSLSGGPGSGYTF.

CDR3 DNA: TGTGCCATCAGTTCAGCGACTAGTCAGAGCTTAGGAGATACGCAGTATTTT. It codes for CAISSATSQSLGDTQYF. This chain joins TRBV10-3 and TRBJ1-3; possible D gene TRBD2, 6 bases. The DNA matches TRBJ2-3 better at its end, which makes the J call doubtful. The CDR3 consists of 17 residues. Per the germline V gene, CDR1 is ENHRY and CDR2 is SYGVKD.

This clonotype has at least ten counts. The chain links TRBV29-1 to TRBJ1-3; weak D call: TRBD1 (6 bases). This CDR3 is built from 13 residues. The V gene lost 4 bases and the J gene lost 8 bases, with 15 bases spanning the gap. Germline CDR1 and CDR2: SQVTM and ANQGSEA. The CDR3, as DNA: TGCAGCGTTGTGGGGCGGACAGAGGACACCATATATTTT. This gives the protein CSVVGRTEDTIYF.

This clonotype has just one count. The CDR3 does not close with the conserved phenylalanine or tryptophan, likely indicating a read error. It is unclear where the CDR3 begins or ends on the DNA, so no DNA is shown, and the CDR3 is as TCRdb lists it. The rearrangement links TRBV7-7 to TRBJ1-2; TRBD1 is the table's D call and was not checked against the DNA. The CDR3 is 13 amino acids in total, end residues counted. Germline values: CDR1 SSHAT, CDR2 FNYEAQ (reference sequence). CDR3 region: CASSVGTRGGYAL.

This clonotype has a count of ten or more. The chain has TRBV15 and TRBJ2-1; 7 bases are shared with TRBD1. V was clipped by 3 bases and J by 4 bases; unmatched bases: 3. The germline CDR1 and CDR2 sequences are LNHNV and YYDKDF (reference sequence). The CDR3 length is 14 residues. CDR3 sequence: CATSSEDRYNEQFF. The DNA of the CDR3 is TGTGCCACCAGCAGTGAGGACAGGTACAATGAGCAGTTCTTC.

The chain couples TRBV7-2 to TRBJ2-7; TRBD1 matches 10 bases. Germline assignment: CDR1 SGHTA and CDR2 FQGNSA. V shed 10 bases and J 5 bases; nucleotides not matched to a gene: 8. The CDR3 length is 13 residues. The CDR3 spells CATYTGQGNEQYF. The CDR3 bases are TGTGCCACCTACACGGGACAGGGGAACGAGCAGTACTTC. The full variable domain, its missing parts supplied by reference TRBV7-2 and TRBJ2-7, is GAGVSQSPSNKVTEKGKDVELRCDPISGHTALYWYRQSLGQGLEFLIYFQGNSAPDKSGLPSDRFSAERTGGSVSTLTIQRTQQEDSAVYLCATYTGQGNEQYFGPGTRLTVT.

The chain links TRBV6-2 or TRBV6-3 to TRBJ2-1, with 11 bases identical to TRBD1. This CDR3 is built from 16 residues. Losses at the gene ends were 6 bases for V and 7 bases for J; bases not matched to a gene: 11. Germline V gene lookup returns CDR1 MNHEY and CDR2 SVGEGT. This CDR3 reads CASSPRDRGARNEQFF. The CDR3 DNA sequence: TGTGCCAGCAGCCCCCGGGACAGGGGGGCACGGAATGAGCAGTTCTTC.

A single count supports this clonotype. The junction and the germline gene differ at one end; a read error may be behind it. V gene TRBV7-3 combines with J gene TRBJ2-7; D perhaps matches TRBD1 (5 bases). Per the germline V gene, CDR1 is SGHTA and CDR2 is FQGTGA. The CDR3 loop spans 14 amino acids. Here the CDR3 DNA reads TGTGCCAGCAGTCTACGGACAAGCAGCTACGAGGCGTTCTTC. It codes for CASSLRTSSYEAFF.

The chain employs TRBV5-8 and TRBJ2-1; D uncertain. V lost 4 bases, J lost 8 bases, and 7 bases lay in between. The CDR3 extends over 11 amino acids. The germline CDR1 and CDR2 sequences are SGHTS and YDEGEE. The CDR3 DNA is TGTGCCAGCAGCGTCCTAGATGAGCAGTTCTTC. This gives the protein CASSVLDEQFF.